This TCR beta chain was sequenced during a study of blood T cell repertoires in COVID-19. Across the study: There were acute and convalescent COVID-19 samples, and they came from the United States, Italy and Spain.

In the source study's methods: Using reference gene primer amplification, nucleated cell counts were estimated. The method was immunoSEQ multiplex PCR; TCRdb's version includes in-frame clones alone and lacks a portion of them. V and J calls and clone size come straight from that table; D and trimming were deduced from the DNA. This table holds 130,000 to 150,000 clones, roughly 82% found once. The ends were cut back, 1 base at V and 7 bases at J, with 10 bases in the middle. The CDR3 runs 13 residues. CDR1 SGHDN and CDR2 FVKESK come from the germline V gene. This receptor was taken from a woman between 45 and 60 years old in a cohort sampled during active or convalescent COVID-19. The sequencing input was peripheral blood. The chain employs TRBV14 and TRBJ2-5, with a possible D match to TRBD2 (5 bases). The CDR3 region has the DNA TGTGCCAGCAGCCAAGTCAGCCGGGGGACCCAGTACTTC. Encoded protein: CASSQVSRGTQYF.